The clone carrying this TCR beta chain was seen a few times. The data stem from a study of T cells in Graves' hyperthyroidism and ophthalmopathy. Amplification of TCR beta CDR3 regions used RNA as the template. Carried out on the TCR CDR3, a first-round RT-PCR used the HTBI primer set. TCRdb fed the multiplex PCR reads into MiXCR, producing one record per CDR3 protein. The data show a few hundred thousand distinct CDR3 sequences, with 15% seen just once and around a third held by the top ten. V was shortened by 1 base and J by 3 bases, with 14 bases between the two germline ends. Germline CDR1 and CDR2: MGHRA and YSYEKL. The CDR3 sequence is 16 residues long.

What was sequenced was blood. The sequence came from a woman younger than 45 with Graves' hyperthyroidism. The V gene is TRBV4-1, the J gene TRBJ2-3; tentatively, D is TRBD2 (5 bases). The CDR3 protein is CASSQAGLAVTDTQYF. The CDR3 DNA reads TGCGCCAGCAGCCAAGCCGGACTCGCAGTAACAGATACGCAGTATTTT.